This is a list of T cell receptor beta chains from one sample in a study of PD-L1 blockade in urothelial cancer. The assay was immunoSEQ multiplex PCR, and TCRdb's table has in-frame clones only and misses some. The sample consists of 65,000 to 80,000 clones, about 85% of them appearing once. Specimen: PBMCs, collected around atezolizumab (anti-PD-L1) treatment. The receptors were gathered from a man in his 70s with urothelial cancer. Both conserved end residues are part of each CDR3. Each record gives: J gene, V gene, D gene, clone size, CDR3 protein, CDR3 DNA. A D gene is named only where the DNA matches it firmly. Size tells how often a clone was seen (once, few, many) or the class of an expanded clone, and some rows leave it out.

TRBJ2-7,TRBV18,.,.,CASSLIPSMNEQYF,TGTGCCAGCTCCCTGATACCGAGTATGAACGAGCAGTACTTC
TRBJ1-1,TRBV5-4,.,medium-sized,CASSLGQRTNTEAFF,TGTGCCAGCAGCTTGGGGCAGCGTACGAACACTGAAGCTTTCTTT
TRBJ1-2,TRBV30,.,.,CAWNHLRGFYGYTF,TGTGCCTGGAACCACCTACGCGGATTTTATGGCTACACCTTC
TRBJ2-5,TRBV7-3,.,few,CASSTGRSEGKETQYF,TGTGCCAGCAGCACCGGCCGGAGCGAGGGTAAAGAGACCCAGTACTTC
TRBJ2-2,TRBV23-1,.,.,CASTPWEQAKNTGELFF,TGCGCCAGCACCCCCTGGGAGCAGGCGAAAAACACCGGGGAGCTGTTTTTT
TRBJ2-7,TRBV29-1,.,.,CSVVQGPRYEQYF,TGCAGCGTTGTCCAGGGCCCCAGATACGAGCAGTACTTC
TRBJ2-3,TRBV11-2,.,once,CASSRRGRAGADTQYF,TGTGCCAGCAGCCGTAGGGGGAGGGCCGGTGCAGATACGCAGTATTTT
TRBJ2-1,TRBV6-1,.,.,CASSVSGYEQFF,TGTGCCAGCAGTGTATCAGGGTATGAGCAGTTCTTC
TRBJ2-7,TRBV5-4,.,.,CASSLDQGGYEQYF,TGTGCCAGCAGCTTGGACCAGGGCGGCTACGAGCAGTACTTC
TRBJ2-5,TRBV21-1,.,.,CASSTARGLPAGETQYF,TGTGCCAGCAGCACCGCGCGGGGGCTCCCGGCTGGTGAGACCCAGTACTTC
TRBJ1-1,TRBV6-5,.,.,CASSYSSGGQGTEAFF,TGTGCCAGCAGTTACTCCTCGGGGGGTCAGGGCACTGAAGCTTTCTTT
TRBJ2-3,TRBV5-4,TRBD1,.,CASSLGQGRSSTDTQYF,TGTGCCAGCAGTCTGGGACAGGGAAGGTCTAGCACAGATACGCAGTATTTT
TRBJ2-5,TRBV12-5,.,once,CASGLVTSPETQYF,TGTGCTAGTGGTTTGGTTACTAGCCCGGAGACCCAGTACTTC
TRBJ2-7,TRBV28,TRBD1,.,CASSPTGGRPSYEQYF,TGTGCCAGCAGCCCGACAGGGGGGAGGCCTAGCTACGAGCAGTACTTC
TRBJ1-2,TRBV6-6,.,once,CASSLADRSYGYTF,TGTGCCAGCAGTTTGGCGGACAGATCTTATGGCTACACCTTC
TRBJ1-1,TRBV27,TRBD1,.,CASSLDWDSALRGTEAFF,TGTGCCAGCAGTTTAGATTGGGACAGCGCCTTGAGGGGCACTGAAGCTTTCTTT
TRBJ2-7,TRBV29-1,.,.,CSAGRGSYEQYF,TGCAGCGCTGGACGGGGCTCCTACGAGCAGTACTTC
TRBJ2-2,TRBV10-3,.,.,CAINPGQNTGELFF,TGTGCCATCAATCCGGGACAGAACACCGGGGAGCTGTTTTTT
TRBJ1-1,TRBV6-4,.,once,CASSERGNTEAFF,TGTGCCAGCAGTGAACGGGGGAACACTGAAGCTTTCTTT
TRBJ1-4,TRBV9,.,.,CASSFLGGVGEKLFF,TGTGCCAGCAGCTTCCTAGGGGGAGTCGGTGAAAAACTGTTTTTT
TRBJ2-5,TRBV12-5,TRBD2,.,CASGLLGTSGKETQYF,TGTGCTAGTGGTTTGCTTGGGACTAGCGGAAAAGAGACCCAGTACTTC
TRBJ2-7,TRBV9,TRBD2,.,CASSVVTGGEQYF,TGTGCCAGCAGCGTAGTAACGGGAGGGGAGCAGTACTTC
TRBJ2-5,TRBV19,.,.,CASAGEGWSQETQYF,TGTGCCAGCGCGGGCGAAGGATGGTCACAAGAGACCCAGTACTTC
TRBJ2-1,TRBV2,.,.,CASSDYDGLYNEQFF,TGTGCCAGCAGTGATTACGACGGACTTTACAATGAGCAGTTCTTC
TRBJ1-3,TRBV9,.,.,CASSPRQLPSGNTIYF,TGTGCCAGCAGCCCCCGACAGTTACCATCTGGAAACACCATATATTTT
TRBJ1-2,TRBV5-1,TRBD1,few,CASSLAGQSYGYTF,TGCGCCAGCAGCCTCGCGGGACAGAGCTATGGCTACACCTTC
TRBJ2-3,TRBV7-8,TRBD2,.,CASSSRTSGSLTDTQYF,TGTGCCAGCAGCTCCCGGACTAGCGGGAGTCTAACAGATACGCAGTATTTT
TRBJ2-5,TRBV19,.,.,CASRQQGSETQYF,TGTGCCAGTAGGCAACAGGGCTCGGAGACCCAGTACTTC
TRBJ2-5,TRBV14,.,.,CASSQGTIQETQYF,TGTGCCAGCAGCCAAGGGACTATCCAAGAGACCCAGTACTTC
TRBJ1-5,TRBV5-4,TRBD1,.,CASSFGTGREQPQHF,TGTGCCAGCAGCTTCGGGACAGGGAGGGAACAGCCCCAGCATTTT
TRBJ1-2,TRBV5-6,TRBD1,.,CASSFRDRVNYGYTF,TGTGCCAGCAGCTTCAGGGACAGGGTTAACTATGGCTACACCTTC
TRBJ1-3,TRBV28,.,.,CASSLLQTRGNTIYF,TGTGCCAGCAGTTTACTCCAGACCCGAGGGAACACCATATATTTT
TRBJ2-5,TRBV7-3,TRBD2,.,CASSEGLAQKTQYF,TGTGCCAGCAGCGAAGGACTAGCGCAGAAGACCCAGTACTTC
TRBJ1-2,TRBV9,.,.,CASSRSEVPGYTF,TGTGCCAGCAGCCGCTCAGAAGTCCCTGGCTACACCTTC
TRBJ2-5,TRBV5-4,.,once,CASSGTGIQETQYF,TGTGCCAGCAGTGGAACAGGGATCCAAGAGACCCAGTACTTC
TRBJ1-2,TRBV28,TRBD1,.,CASTQGGTGALYYGYTF,TGTGCCAGCACCCAGGGAGGGACAGGGGCCCTCTACTATGGCTACACCTTC
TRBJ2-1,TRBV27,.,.,CASSPNRLATEQFF,TGTGCCAGCAGTCCGAACCGATTAGCTACTGAGCAGTTCTTC
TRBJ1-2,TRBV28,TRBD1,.,CASSSGQGAIGGYTF,TGTGCCAGCAGTTCCGGACAGGGGGCTATAGGAGGCTACACCTTC
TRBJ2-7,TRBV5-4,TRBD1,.,CASSRDRDLNEQYF,TGTGCCAGCAGCCGGGACAGGGACTTGAACGAGCAGTACTTC
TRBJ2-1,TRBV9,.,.,CASTQSGSYNEQFF,TGTGCCAGCACCCAGAGCGGTTCCTACAATGAGCAGTTCTTC
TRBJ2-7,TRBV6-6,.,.,CASSSRERTYEQYF,TGTGCCAGCAGTTCCCGCGAGAGGACCTACGAGCAGTACTTC
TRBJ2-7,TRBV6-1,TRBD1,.,CASREQGQLTYEQYF,TGTGCCAGCAGGGAACAGGGACAGCTAACCTACGAGCAGTACTTC
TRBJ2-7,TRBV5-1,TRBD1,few,CASTRSGTGDEQYF,TGCGCCAGCACCCGTTCCGGGACAGGGGACGAGCAGTACTTC
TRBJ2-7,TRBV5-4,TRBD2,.,CASSLASGRAYEQYF,TGTGCCAGCAGCTTGGCAAGCGGGAGGGCCTACGAGCAGTACTTC
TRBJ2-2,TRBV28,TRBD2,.,CASTTSVFGELFF,TGTGCCAGCACTACTAGCGTCTTCGGGGAGCTGTTTTTT
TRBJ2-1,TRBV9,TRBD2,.,CASSEGGLAYDEQFF,TGTGCCAGCAGCGAGGGGGGACTAGCGTACGATGAGCAGTTCTTC